This T cell receptor beta chain came from a study of STAT5B mutations in CD4+ large granular lymphocyte leukemia. Regarding the study as a whole: No patients shared main leukemic clonotypes, though roughly 27% appeared at low frequency elsewhere.

The assay was immunoSEQ multiplex PCR, and TCRdb's table has in-frame clones only and misses some. The data hold 30,000 to 40,000 clones, with approximately 89% observed a single time. After removal of 6 bases from V and 4 bases from J, the junction contained 18 bases not matched to a gene. This CDR3 has 18 amino acids. Germline CDR1 and CDR2: ENHRY and SYGVKD. About this clone itself: Its cognate antigen is unknown.

The clonotype was recovered from a human donor in good health. Material for sequencing was CD4+ T cells from blood buffy coats. V usage is TRBV10-3 and J usage is TRBJ1-1, with 9 bases identical to TRBD1. The DNA of the CDR3 is TGTGCCATCAGGGATATCAGACAGGGGGAGTTTTTGATCACTGAAGCTTTCTTT. Translating it yields CAIRDIRQGEFLITEAFF.